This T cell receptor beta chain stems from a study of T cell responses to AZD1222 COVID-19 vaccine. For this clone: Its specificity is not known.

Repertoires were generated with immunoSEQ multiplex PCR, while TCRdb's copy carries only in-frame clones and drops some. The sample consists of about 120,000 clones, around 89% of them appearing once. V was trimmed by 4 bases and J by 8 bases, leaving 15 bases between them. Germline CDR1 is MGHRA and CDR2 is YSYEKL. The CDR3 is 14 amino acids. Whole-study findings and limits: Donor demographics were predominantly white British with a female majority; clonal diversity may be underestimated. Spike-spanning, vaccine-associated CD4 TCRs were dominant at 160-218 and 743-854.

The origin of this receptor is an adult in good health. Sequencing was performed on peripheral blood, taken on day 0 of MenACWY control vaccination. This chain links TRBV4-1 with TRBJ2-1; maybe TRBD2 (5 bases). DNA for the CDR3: TGCGCCAGCAGCCTGGGTGCGGGCGCGGATGAGCAGTTCTTC. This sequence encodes CASSLGAGADEQFF.